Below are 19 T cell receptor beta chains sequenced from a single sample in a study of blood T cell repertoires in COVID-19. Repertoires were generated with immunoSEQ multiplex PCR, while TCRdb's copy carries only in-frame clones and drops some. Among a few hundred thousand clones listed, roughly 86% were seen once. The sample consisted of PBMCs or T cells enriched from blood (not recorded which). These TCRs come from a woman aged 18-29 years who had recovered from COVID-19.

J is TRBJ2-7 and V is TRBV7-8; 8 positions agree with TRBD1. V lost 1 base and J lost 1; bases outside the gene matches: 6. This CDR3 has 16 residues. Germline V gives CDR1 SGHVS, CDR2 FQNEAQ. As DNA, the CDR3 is TGTGCCAGCAGCTTAGTTGGCAGGGGGCTTTCCTACGAGCAGTACTTC. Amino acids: CASSLVGRGLSYEQYF.

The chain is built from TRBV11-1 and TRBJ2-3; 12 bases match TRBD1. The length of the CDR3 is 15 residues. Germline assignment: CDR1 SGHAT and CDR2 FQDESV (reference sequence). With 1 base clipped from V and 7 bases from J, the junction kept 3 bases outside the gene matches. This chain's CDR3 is CASSLEGQGAYTQYF. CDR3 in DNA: TGTGCCAGCAGCTTAGAGGGACAGGGGGCTTATACGCAGTATTTT.

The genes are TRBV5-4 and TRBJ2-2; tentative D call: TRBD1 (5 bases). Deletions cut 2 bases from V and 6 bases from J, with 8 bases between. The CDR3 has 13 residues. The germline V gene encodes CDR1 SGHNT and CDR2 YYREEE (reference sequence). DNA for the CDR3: TGTGCCAGCAGCTTAAGGGGCCCCGGGGAGCTGTTTTTT. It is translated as CASSLRGPGELFF.

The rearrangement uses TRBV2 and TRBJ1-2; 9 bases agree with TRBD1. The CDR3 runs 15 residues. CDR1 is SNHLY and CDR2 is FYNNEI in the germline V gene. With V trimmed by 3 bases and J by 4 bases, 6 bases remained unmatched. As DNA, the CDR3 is TGTGCCAGCAGTGAGGGCGGGACAGGGACCTATGGCTACACCTTC. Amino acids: CASSEGGTGTYGYTF.

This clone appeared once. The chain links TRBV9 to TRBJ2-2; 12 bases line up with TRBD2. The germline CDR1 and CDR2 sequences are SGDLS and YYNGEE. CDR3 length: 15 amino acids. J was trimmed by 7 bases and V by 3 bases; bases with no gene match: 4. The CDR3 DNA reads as TGTGCCAGCAGCGGACTAGCGGGGGAGGGCGGGGAGCTGTTTTTT. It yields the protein CASSGLAGEGGELFF.

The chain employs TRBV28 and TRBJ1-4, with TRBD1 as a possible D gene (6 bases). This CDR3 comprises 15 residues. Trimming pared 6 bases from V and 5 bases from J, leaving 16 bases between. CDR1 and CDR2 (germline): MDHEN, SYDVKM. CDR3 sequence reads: CASRAQGAGNEKLFF. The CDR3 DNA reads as TGTGCCAGCAGAGCACAGGGCGCCGGGAATGAAAAACTGTTTTTT.

The CDR3 DNA reads TGTGCCAGCACCCCGGGACAGAGCTTAAACTATGGCTACACCTTC. Amino acid sequence: CASTPGQSLNYGYTF. The genes are TRBV9 and TRBJ1-2; TRBD1 matches at 7 bases. Germline trimming cut 6 bases from V and 2 bases from J; bases unmatched to any gene: 10. CDR3 length equals 15 residues. Germline CDR1 is SGDLS and CDR2 is YYNGEE.

The CDR3 loop reads CASSLTGYGYTF. As DNA, the CDR3 is TGTGCCAGCAGTCTGACAGGTTATGGCTACACCTTC. V usage is TRBV12-3 or TRBV12-4 and J usage is TRBJ1-2; possibly TRBD1 for D (6 bases). V was trimmed by 5 bases and J by 5 bases, leaving 9 bases between them. There are 12 residues in the CDR3.

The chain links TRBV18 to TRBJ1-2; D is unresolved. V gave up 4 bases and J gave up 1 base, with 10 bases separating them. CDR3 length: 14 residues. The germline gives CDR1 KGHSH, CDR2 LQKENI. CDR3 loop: CASSLSGSNYGYTF. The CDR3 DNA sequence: TGTGCCAGCTCACTTTCCGGGAGTAACTATGGCTACACCTTC.

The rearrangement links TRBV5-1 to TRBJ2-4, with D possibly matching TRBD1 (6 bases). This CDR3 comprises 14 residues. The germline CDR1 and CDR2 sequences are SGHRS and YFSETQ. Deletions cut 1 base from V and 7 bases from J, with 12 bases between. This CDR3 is CASSLPGQGNIQYF. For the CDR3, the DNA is TGCGCCAGCAGCTTGCCGGGACAAGGGAACATTCAGTACTTC.

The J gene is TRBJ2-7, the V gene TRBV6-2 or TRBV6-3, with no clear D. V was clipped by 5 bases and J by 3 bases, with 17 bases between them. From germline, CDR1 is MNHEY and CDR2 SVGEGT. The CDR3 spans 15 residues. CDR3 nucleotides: TGTGCCAGCAGTAGGAGAGGCAGCCAGAGCTACGAGCAGTACTTC. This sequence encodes CASSRRGSQSYEQYF.

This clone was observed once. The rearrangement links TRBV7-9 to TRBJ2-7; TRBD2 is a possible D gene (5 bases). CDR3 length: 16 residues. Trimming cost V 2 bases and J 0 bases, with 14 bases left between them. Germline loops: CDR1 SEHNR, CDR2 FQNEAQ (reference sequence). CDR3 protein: CASSLTSGYSSYEQYF. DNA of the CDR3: TGTGCCAGCAGCTTAACTAGTGGCTATAGCTCCTACGAGCAGTACTTC.

CDR3 nucleotide sequence: TGTGCCAGCAGCTTGGGAAGGGAGTTACCGACGGATACGCAGTATTTT. The encoded protein is CASSLGRELPTDTQYF. The chain employs TRBV7-9 and TRBJ2-3; tentatively, D is TRBD2 (5 bases). Germline CDR1 is SEHNR and CDR2 is FQNEAQ (reference sequence). Trimming shortened V by 3 bases and J by 6 bases, and 19 bases separated the two germline ends. The CDR3 contains 16 residues.

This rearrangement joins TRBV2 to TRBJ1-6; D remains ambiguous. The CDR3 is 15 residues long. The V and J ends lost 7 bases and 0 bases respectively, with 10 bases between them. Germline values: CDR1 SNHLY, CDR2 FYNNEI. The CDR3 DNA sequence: TGTGCCAGCACCTCGTCTAGCTCCTATAATTCACCCCTCCACTTT. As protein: CASTSSSSYNSPLHF.

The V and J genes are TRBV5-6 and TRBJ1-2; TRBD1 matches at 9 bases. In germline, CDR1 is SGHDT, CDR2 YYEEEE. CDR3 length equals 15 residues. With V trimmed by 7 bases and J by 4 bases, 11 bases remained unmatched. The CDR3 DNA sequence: TGTGCCAGCCGCCAGTGGGACAGGGTAGCCTATGGCTACACCTTC. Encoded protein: CASRQWDRVAYGYTF.

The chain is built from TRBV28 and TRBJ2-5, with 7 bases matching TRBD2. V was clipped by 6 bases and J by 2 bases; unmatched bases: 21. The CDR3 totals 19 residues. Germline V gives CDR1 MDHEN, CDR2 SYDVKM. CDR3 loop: CASRTPSGGGTVTQETQYF. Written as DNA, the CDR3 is TGTGCCAGCAGAACCCCGTCGGGGGGAGGTACGGTCACGCAAGAGACCCAGTACTTC.

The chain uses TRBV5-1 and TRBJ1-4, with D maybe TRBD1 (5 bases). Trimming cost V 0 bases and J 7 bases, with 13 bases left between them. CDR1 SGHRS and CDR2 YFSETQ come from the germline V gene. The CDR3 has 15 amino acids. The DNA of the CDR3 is TGCGCCAGCAGCTTGGGGACGCACGGGGGTGAAAAACTGTTTTTT. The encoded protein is CASSLGTHGGEKLFF.

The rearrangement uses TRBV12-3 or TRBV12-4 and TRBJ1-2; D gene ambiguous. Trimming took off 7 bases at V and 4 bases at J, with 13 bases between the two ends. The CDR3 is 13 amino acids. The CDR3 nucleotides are TGTGCCAGCACCGTCGGGAATACCTATGGCTACACCTTC. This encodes CASTVGNTYGYTF.

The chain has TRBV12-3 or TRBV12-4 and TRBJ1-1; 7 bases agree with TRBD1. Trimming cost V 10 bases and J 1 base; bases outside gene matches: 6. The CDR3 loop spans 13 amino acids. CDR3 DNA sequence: TGTGCCACCCACAGGGGAGCGAACACTGAAGCTTTCTTT. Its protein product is CATHRGANTEAFF.